A single sample is the source of the 18 T cell receptor beta chains below, sequenced in a study of blood T cell repertoires in COVID-19. Sequenced by immunoSEQ multiplex PCR; TCRdb stores in-frame clones only, minus some. Of about 280,000 clones listed, 83% are singletons. Material for sequencing was peripheral blood. Receptors were obtained from a woman between 45 and 60 years old who had recovered from COVID-19.

The genes are TRBV19 and TRBJ2-7; D ambiguous. Per the germline V gene, CDR1 is LNHDA and CDR2 is SQIVND (reference sequence). The CDR3 contains 15 residues. V was shortened by 2 bases and J by 3 bases, with 14 bases between the two germline ends. The CDR3 loop reads CASSIWHNGNYEQYF. CDR3 bases: TGTGCCAGTAGTATATGGCACAATGGCAACTACGAGCAGTACTTC.

The rearrangement uses TRBV28 and TRBJ1-2, with TRBD1 identical over 7 bases. The CDR3 spans 14 residues. Germline assignment: CDR1 MDHEN and CDR2 SYDVKM. V shed 4 bases and J 7 bases; nucleotides not matched to a gene: 9. CDR3 DNA: TGTGCCAGCAGTTCCGGGACAGCGAGGAGTGGCTACACCTTC. Residues: CASSSGTARSGYTF.

Comment on this clone: One junction end disagrees with the germline gene, perhaps due to a read error. Within the sample, other DNA sequences also encode this same CDR3. This sequence joins TRBV7-9 and TRBJ1-2, with TRBD1 matching over 7 bases. Germline values: CDR1 SEHNR, CDR2 FQNEAQ (reference sequence). The CDR3 has 16 amino acids. This chain's CDR3 is CASSLGTAGLNYGYTF. CDR3 DNA: TGTGCCAGTAGCTTAGGGACAGCTGGGCTCAACTATGGCTACACCTTC.

The rearrangement links TRBV7-2 to TRBJ2-1; 9 bases line up with TRBD2. Germline V lookup: CDR1 SGHTA, CDR2 FQGNSA. J gave up 6 bases and V 6 bases, and 12 bases lay outside the gene matches. The CDR3 totals 16 residues. As DNA, the CDR3 is TGTGCCAGCAGAAGACCGGGACTAGCTAGGGGCAATGAGCAGTTCTTC. Translation gives CASRRPGLARGNEQFF.

The chain is built from TRBV13 and TRBJ2-3; TRBD1 matches 11 bases. V lost 4 bases to trimming and J lost 1 base; unmatched junction nucleotides: 10. Looked up from germline, CDR1 is PRHDT and CDR2 is FYEKMQ (reference sequence). The CDR3 contains 18 residues. The CDR3: CASSSLKGTGGRTDTQYF. As DNA, the CDR3 is TGTGCCAGCAGCTCTTTAAAGGGGACAGGGGGGCGCACAGATACGCAGTATTTT.

V and J are TRBV6-5 and TRBJ2-2; 7 bases are a match to TRBD1. V was pared by 6 bases and J by 3 bases, with 7 bases of the junction left unmatched. Germline V gene data show CDR1 as MNHEY and CDR2 as SVGAGI. This CDR3 spans 15 amino acids. CDR3 in DNA: TGTGCCAGCAGGAAAGGGACAGCGGACACCGGGGAGCTGTTTTTT. Translating it yields CASRKGTADTGELFF.

This chain links TRBV6-2 or TRBV6-3 with TRBJ2-3; D is ambiguous. Trimming stripped 6 bases from V and 0 bases from J, with 7 bases between. CDR1 MNHEY and CDR2 SVGEGT come from the germline V gene. The CDR3 has 13 residues. This CDR3 reads CASSPPSTDTQYF. The CDR3 bases are TGTGCCAGCAGCCCCCCTAGCACAGATACGCAGTATTTT.

This clone has only one observation. The chain uses TRBV30 and TRBJ1-6; no definite D call. The CDR3 sequence is 13 residues long. Germline-derived CDR1 and CDR2 are GTSNPN and SVGIG (reference sequence). Trimming removed 0 bases at V and 7 bases at J, with 7 bases between. CDR3 residues: CAWSVAGNSPLHF. CDR3 nucleotide sequence: TGTGCCTGGAGTGTAGCGGGCAATTCACCCCTCCACTTT.

The rearrangement uses TRBV14 and TRBJ2-7; D might be TRBD2 (9 bases). This CDR3 region has 21 residues. V lost 7 bases, J lost 2 bases, and 36 bases lay in between. Germline loops: CDR1 SGHDN, CDR2 FVKESK. DNA of the CDR3: TGTGCCAGCACCCTAAGGGGCGGGGGGGACAGGCTGTCCAAACTGACCTACGAGCAGTACTTC. This gives the protein CASTLRGGGDRLSKLTYEQYF.

The V and J genes are TRBV28 and TRBJ2-7, with 9 bases identical to TRBD1. Germline-derived CDR1 and CDR2 are MDHEN and SYDVKM. After removal of 5 bases from V and 2 bases from J, the junction contained 7 bases not matched to a gene. The CDR3 runs 15 residues. Here the CDR3 reads CASSKPRQGAYEQYF. DNA of the CDR3: TGTGCCAGCAGTAAGCCCCGACAGGGGGCCTACGAGCAGTACTTC.

CDR3 sequence reads: CASSKGAGGDYGYTF. CDR3 DNA sequence: TGTGCCAGCAGCAAAGGGGCAGGGGGCGACTATGGCTACACCTTC. This chain uses TRBV21-1 with TRBJ1-2; the table's D call TRBD1 went unverified against the DNA. TRBV21-1 is classified as a pseudogene. The CDR3 spans 15 residues.

The genes are TRBV7-2 and TRBJ2-5; 7 bases agree with TRBD1. The CDR3 sequence is 16 residues long. Germline V gene data show CDR1 as SGHTA and CDR2 as FQGNSA. The J segment lost 1 base and the V segment lost 3 bases, leaving 8 bases of the junction unmatched. DNA of the CDR3: TGTGCCAGCAGCTTCGTAGGGGGCGGAAGCCAAGAGACCCAGTACTTC. Translating it yields CASSFVGGGSQETQYF.

This clone occurred once. V and J are TRBV10-3 and TRBJ2-1, with TRBD2 matching 7 bases. V lost 2 bases, J lost 5 bases, and 12 bases stayed unmatched. This CDR3 contains 17 residues. Germline values: CDR1 ENHRY, CDR2 SYGVKD. This CDR3 reads CAISEPYRGGGNNEQFF. Here the CDR3 DNA reads TGTGCCATCAGTGAGCCGTATCGGGGCGGGGGTAACAATGAGCAGTTCTTC.

The CDR3 DNA reads TGTGCCAGCAGGAGATCCGGGACAGACTCCTACGAGCAGTACTTC. The encoded protein is CASRRSGTDSYEQYF. The chain employs TRBV6-5 and TRBJ2-7; the match to TRBD1 covers 7 bases. Trimming took 6 bases from V and 0 from J; bases not matched to a gene: 8. This CDR3 has 15 residues. The V gene's germline CDR1 is MNHEY and CDR2 SVGAGI.

The chain recombines TRBV30 with TRBJ2-2, with D unclear. The CDR3 has 13 residues. CDR1 is GTSNPN, CDR2 SVGIG, per germline (reference sequence). The V gene lost 3 bases and the J gene lost 3 bases, with 8 bases spanning the gap. CDR3 nucleotide sequence: TGTGCCTGGAGAGCGACGTACACCGGGGAGCTGTTTTTT. Translated: CAWRATYTGELFF.

This chain joins TRBV7-9 and TRBJ1-4; D call uncertain. The CDR3 spans 14 residues. V lost 2 bases and J 7 bases, leaving 11 bases between the germline ends. Germline assignment: CDR1 SEHNR and CDR2 FQNEAQ (reference sequence). DNA of the CDR3: TGTGCCAGCAGCTTACTAGGCAGTCTTGAAAAACTGTTTTTT. Protein sequence: CASSLLGSLEKLFF. Full variable domain (outside the CDR3, taken from reference TRBV7-9 and TRBJ1-4): DTGVSQNPRHKITKRGQNVTFRCDPISEHNRLYWYRQTLGQGPEFLTYFQNEAQLEKSRLLSDRFSAERPKGSFSTLEIQRTEQGDSAMYLCASSLLGSLEKLFFGSGTQLSVL.

This rearrangement joins TRBV25-1 to TRBJ1-1, with D possibly matching TRBD1 (5 bases). Trimming took off 10 bases at V and 8 bases at J, with 17 bases between the two ends. CDR3 length: 12 residues. The germline V gene encodes CDR1 MGHDK and CDR2 SYGVNS. This CDR3 is CATSLGYREAFF. The CDR3 DNA reads as TGTGCCACCTCTCTAGGGTACAGGGAAGCTTTCTTT.

This sequence joins TRBV29-1 and TRBJ2-3, with D unclear. With 5 bases removed from V and 4 bases from J, the gap between germline ends came to 10 bases. The CDR3 totals 12 residues. The germline V gene encodes CDR1 SQVTM and CDR2 ANQGSEA. The CDR3 DNA sequence: TGCAGCGTTCGTTATTCCGCAGATACGCAGTATTTT. Translation: CSVRYSADTQYF.